This TCR beta chain was retrieved from a study of cytomegalovirus exposure and HLA in healthy donors. Turning to the study itself: Out of around 360 genotyped donors, roughly 80% belonged to the Caucasian-associated ancestry cluster.

The V and J ends lost 8 bases and 3 bases, in that order; junction bases with no gene match: 6. The CDR3 totals 13 residues. Per the germline V gene, CDR1 is MDHEN and CDR2 is SYDVKM. A multiplex PCR was run with 60 Vbeta primers and 13 Jbeta primers. Clones were sequenced by immunoSEQ multiplex PCR, and TCRdb holds only the in-frame ones, with some missing. This sample carries 200,000 to 250,000 clones, approximately 82% of them seen once, and the ten largest clones take around 8.6%. On this clone itself: What it binds is not known.

Study-level points and caveats: The classifier, whose performance was assessed in both the original and validation cohorts, reportedly diagnosed cytomegalovirus status with high specificity and sensitivity. As a later analysis revealed, the rate of TCR association differed by HLA locus, with DRB1 most and HLA-C fewest.

The sample was PBMCs. This sequence originates from an older woman in good health and CMV-seropositive. V and J are TRBV28 and TRBJ1-2, with 7 bases that match TRBD1. CDR3 loop: CASVSGQHYGYTF. The CDR3, as DNA: TGTGCCAGCGTCTCGGGACAGCACTATGGCTACACCTTC.